What follows are 20 T cell receptor beta chains derived from one specimen sequenced in a study of vaccination and CD4 T cells after COVID-19. Scientists ran DNA taken from cultured CD4+ T cells through the Oncomine TCR Beta short-read assay for sequencing. TCRdb recomputed calls from the PCR reads with MiXCR, one row per CDR3 protein. The repertoire consists of about 15,000 distinct CDR3 sequences, with about three quarters occurring once and the leading ten covering approximately 4.6%. What these receptors recognize is not known. Treatment meaning: roughly 11-day PBMC culture with coronavirus spike peptide pools or control peptides (ViraFEST assay). Sequenced sample: CD4+ T cells from blood, cultured in vitro. All receptors derive from a human donor who had recovered from COVID-19.

This chain uses TRBV7-2 with TRBJ2-5; D is ambiguous. V was pared by 1 base and J by 2 bases, with 11 bases between. This CDR3 spans 15 amino acids. CDR1 and CDR2 from the germline V gene are SGHTA and FQGNSA. The CDR3 spells CASSLGAHPQETQYF. The CDR3 nucleotides are TGTGCCAGCAGCTTAGGGGCCCACCCTCAAGAGACCCAGTACTTC.

The J gene is TRBJ1-2, the V gene TRBV4-1; D is unclear. The CDR3 covers 15 residues. Germline V gives CDR1 MGHRA, CDR2 YSYEKL. V lost 0 bases and J lost 7, with 15 bases in between. This CDR3 reads CASSQDLRQIGGYTF. CDR3 nucleotides: TGCGCCAGCAGCCAAGATCTACGGCAGATCGGTGGCTACACCTTC.

This clonotype was counted a single time. The chain has TRBV15 and TRBJ1-5, with D unclear. Trimming removed 0 bases at V and 4 bases at J, with 10 bases between. Germline V gene sequence: CDR1 LNHNV, CDR2 YYDKDF (reference sequence). The CDR3 is made up of 15 amino acids. The CDR3 here is CATSRDPWKNQPQHF. CDR3 bases: TGTGCCACCAGCAGAGATCCCTGGAAAAATCAGCCCCAGCATTTT.

This clonotype was seen once. This chain uses TRBV28 with TRBJ2-6; D not certain. The germline gives CDR1 MDHEN, CDR2 SYDVKM. V lost 2 bases and J lost 1, with 6 bases in between. This CDR3 has 15 amino acids. The CDR3 bases are TGTGCCAGCAGTTTAGTAGGGTCTGGGGCCAACGTCCTGACTTTC. Amino acid sequence: CASSLVGSGANVLTF.

This clonotype was counted only a few times. V gene TRBV6-5 combines with J gene TRBJ1-6; 8 bases match TRBD1. V shed 0 bases and J 9 bases; nucleotides not matched to a gene: 10. The CDR3 sequence is 17 residues long. Germline lookup yields CDR1 MNHEY and CDR2 SVGAGI. The CDR3 reads CASSYSRQGTPGSPLHF. For the CDR3, the DNA is TGTGCCAGCAGTTACTCAAGACAGGGGACTCCAGGTTCACCCCTCCACTTT.

The J gene is TRBJ1-4, the V gene TRBV7-6; D perhaps matches TRBD1 (6 bases). CDR1 SGHVS and CDR2 FNYEAQ come from the germline V gene. The V gene lost 0 bases and the J gene lost 5 bases, with 13 bases spanning the gap. The CDR3 length is 16 residues. The CDR3 is CASSLAPGVINEKLFF. The CDR3, as DNA: TGTGCCAGCAGCTTAGCTCCAGGGGTGATAAATGAAAAACTGTTTTTT.

The rearrangement uses TRBV27 and TRBJ2-3; 16 bases align to TRBD2. J was trimmed by 6 bases and V by 1 base; bases with no gene match: 4. This CDR3 has 17 amino acids. Germline CDR1 and CDR2: MNHEY and SMNVEV (reference sequence). The CDR3 DNA sequence: TGTGCCAGCAGTTTATGGGGGACTAGCGGGAGGGGGGATACGCAGTATTTT. It is translated as CASSLWGTSGRGDTQYF.

J is TRBJ2-1 and V is TRBV6-1; 10 nucleotides match TRBD2. Germline values: CDR1 MNHNS, CDR2 SASEGT. The CDR3 has 16 residues. V lost 6 bases to trimming and J lost 6 bases; unmatched junction nucleotides: 11. In DNA form, the CDR3 reads TGTGCCAGCAGCTCCCCAAGAGCGGGAGGGTTCAATGAGCAGTTCTTC. Encoded protein: CASSSPRAGGFNEQFF.

The CDR3 region has the DNA TGCAGTGCTACAGGGGATGGCTACACCTTC. It is translated as CSATGDGYTF. The genes are TRBV20-1 and TRBJ1-2, with a possible D match to TRBD1 (6 bases). Germline V gene sequence: CDR1 DFQATT, CDR2 SNEGSKA (reference sequence). Trimming took 4 bases from V and 6 from J, leaving 6 bases between them. There are 10 residues in the CDR3.

The V call is TRBV20-1, the J call TRBJ1-4, with D possibly TRBD1 on 6 matching bases. CDR3 length: 13 amino acids. Germline CDR1 DFQATT, CDR2 SNEGSKA (reference sequence). V lost 2 bases to trimming and J lost 4 bases, with 8 bases between them. CDR3 in amino acids: CSARRGYNEKLFF. DNA for the CDR3: TGCAGTGCTAGAAGGGGGTATAATGAAAAACTGTTTTTT.

The chain recombines TRBV20-1 with TRBJ1-3; 7 bases are shared with TRBD1. V lost 2 bases, J lost 4 bases, and 5 bases stayed unmatched. Germline V gene lookup returns CDR1 DFQATT and CDR2 SNEGSKA (reference sequence). The CDR3 length is 14 residues. The CDR3 coding sequence is TGCAGTGCTAGAAATCAGGGGGGCGGAAACACCATATATTTT. Translated, it gives CSARNQGGGNTIYF.

V is TRBV7-2 and J is TRBJ1-1; D is ambiguous. Germline CDR1 SGHTA, CDR2 FQGNSA. Trimming left V 1 base short and J 10 bases short, with 22 bases between. The CDR3 is 16 residues long. The CDR3 DNA reads as TGTGCCAGCAGCTTAGGGATTTCGGGCGCTAACGCCGCAGCTTTCTTT. This gives the protein CASSLGISGANAAAFF.

The V and J genes are TRBV6-1 and TRBJ1-1; weak D call: TRBD1 (6 bases). This CDR3 contains 16 residues. V was pared by 6 bases and J by 1 base, with 18 bases between. Germline V gene lookup returns CDR1 MNHNS and CDR2 SASEGT. The CDR3 loop reads CASRFRGHRSNTEAFF. The DNA of the CDR3 is TGTGCCAGCAGGTTCCGGGGACACCGGTCGAACACTGAAGCTTTCTTT.

V gene TRBV7-2 combines with J gene TRBJ1-3; possibly TRBD1 for D (6 bases). There are 15 residues in the CDR3. V lost 7 bases, J lost 0 bases, and 13 bases lay in between. Germline CDR1 is SGHTA and CDR2 is FQGNSA. This CDR3 is CASNPGDRSGNTIYF. The CDR3 nucleotides are TGTGCCAGCAATCCAGGGGACCGCTCTGGAAACACCATATATTTT.

This rearrangement joins TRBV15 to TRBJ1-1; D is unclear. Trimming took off 5 bases at V and 3 bases at J, with 19 bases between the two ends. This CDR3 is built from 16 residues. Germline lookup yields CDR1 LNHNV and CDR2 YYDKDF (reference sequence). CDR3 sequence (DNA): TGTGCCACCAGCCCTCCAGGCACGCTACGCTACACTGAAGCTTTCTTT. This codes for CATSPPGTLRYTEAFF. The full variable domain, rest sourced from reference TRBV15 and TRBJ1-1, is DAMVIQNPRYQVTQFGKPVTLSCSQTLNHNVMYWYQQKSSQAPKLLFHYYDKDFNNEADTPDNFQSRRPNTSFCFLDIRSPGLGDTAMYLCATSPPGTLRYTEAFFGQGTRLTVV.

The chain employs TRBV7-9 and TRBJ1-5; perhaps TRBD1 as D (5 bases). The CDR3 has 16 amino acids. CDR1 is SEHNR, CDR2 FQNEAQ, per germline (reference sequence). Trimming removed 1 base from V and 6 bases from J, with 16 bases in between. The CDR3 nucleotides are TGTGCCAGCAGCTTAGATCTATCGACAGTTGGTCAGCCCCAGCATTTT. Its protein product is CASSLDLSTVGQPQHF.

This chain connects TRBV6-1 to TRBJ2-5; D is unclear. The germline V and J ends were trimmed by 4 bases and 2 bases, with 2 bases remaining between them. This CDR3 has 11 residues. Germline V gives CDR1 MNHNS, CDR2 SASEGT. The CDR3 loop reads CASSVQETQYF. The CDR3 DNA reads TGTGCCAGCAGTGTACAAGAGACCCAGTACTTC.

V gene TRBV27 combines with J gene TRBJ1-6, with D unresolved. The V end was cut by 3 bases, the J end by 7 bases, with 13 bases between. From germline, CDR1 is MNHEY and CDR2 SMNVEV (reference sequence). CDR3 length: 15 amino acids. As DNA, the CDR3 is TGTGCCAGCAGTTTTAACTGGGATGGGAATTCACCCCTCCACTTT. Amino acids: CASSFNWDGNSPLHF.

This clonotype was found once. The J gene is TRBJ1-2, the V gene TRBV12-3 or TRBV12-4; no clear D. V was pared by 3 bases and J by 5 bases, with 7 bases between. CDR3 size: 12 residues. The CDR3 spells CASSFGRYGYTF. The CDR3 region has the DNA TGTGCCAGCAGTTTCGGCAGATATGGCTACACCTTC.

The chain uses TRBV10-3 and TRBJ2-7; weak D call: TRBD2 (6 bases). The V gene's germline CDR1 is ENHRY and CDR2 SYGVKD. There are 14 residues in the CDR3. Trimming shortened V by 4 bases and J by 4 bases, and 14 bases separated the two germline ends. Written as DNA, the CDR3 is TGTGCCATCAGTGCGGGGACCGCGGGGTACGAGCAGTACTTC. It yields the protein CAISAGTAGYEQYF.